This T cell receptor beta chain originates from a study of T-cell memory formation after mild COVID-19. Each CDR3 protein is one row after TCRdb ran MiXCR on the 5' RACE reads. Here the sample spans 380,000 or so distinct CDR3 sequences, approximately 15% being singletons. CDR3 length equals 14 residues. Germline trimming cut 4 bases from V and 5 bases from J; bases unmatched to any gene: 7. Germline V gene sequence: CDR1 KGHSH, CDR2 LQKENI. This clonotype was observed a few times. The antigen remains unidentified. General study points: Later expanders leaned toward CD4+, whereas clones contracting from day 15 to 85 were balanced CD4/CD8.

This clonotype originated in a young man who had mild COVID-19 (a few samples of this study predate the infection). Cell type and time point are not known. This sequence joins TRBV18 and TRBJ2-7, with 8 bases lining up with TRBD2. What was sequenced was PBMCs or a T cell subset sorted from them (not recorded which). The CDR3 is CASSLSYGGDEQYF. The CDR3 DNA follows: TGTGCCAGCTCACTTTCCTACGGGGGGGACGAGCAGTACTTC.